This T cell receptor (beta chain) derives from a study of cytomegalovirus exposure and HLA in healthy donors. The CDR3 spans 12 residues. Germline lookup yields CDR1 MNHEY and CDR2 SVGAGI. V was pared by 0 bases and J by 7 bases, with 4 bases between. Findings of the study overall: Across HLA loci, a later analysis found differing TCR association rates, with DRB1 most and HLA-C fewest.

This PCR relied on a set of 60 Vbeta primers and 13 Jbeta primers. Method: immunoSEQ multiplex PCR; TCRdb's copy keeps in-frame clones and lacks some. The data hold about 130,000 clones, with 75% to 85% observed a single time. Remarks on this clone: The antigen is unknown.

The chain employs TRBV6-5 and TRBJ2-1; D is ambiguous. Material for sequencing was PBMCs. This clonotype originated in a woman younger than 30 in good health and CMV-seropositive. In DNA form, the CDR3 reads TGTGCCAGCAGTTACTCTGCGAATGAGCAGTTCTTC. Residues: CASSYSANEQFF.